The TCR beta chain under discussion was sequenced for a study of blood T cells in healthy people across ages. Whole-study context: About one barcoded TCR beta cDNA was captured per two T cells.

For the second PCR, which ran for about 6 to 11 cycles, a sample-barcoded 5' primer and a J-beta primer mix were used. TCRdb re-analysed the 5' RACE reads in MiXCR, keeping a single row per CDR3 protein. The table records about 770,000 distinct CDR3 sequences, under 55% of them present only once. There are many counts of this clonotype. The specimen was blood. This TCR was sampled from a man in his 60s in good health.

Here the CDR3 reads CASISHEIGSLYEQYF. In nucleotides, the CDR3 is TGTGCCAGCATTTCCCATGAAATAGGCTCACTCTACGAGCAGTACTTC. This chain connects TRBV28 to TRBJ2-7; D call uncertain. The CDR3 spans 16 residues. V lost 7 bases to trimming and J lost 3 bases, with 22 bases between them. The germline gives CDR1 MDHEN, CDR2 SYDVKM. Supplemented by reference TRBV28 and TRBJ2-7, the full variable domain reads DVKVTQSSRYLVKRTGEKVFLECVQDMDHENMFWYRQDPGLGLRLIYFSYDVKMKEKGDIPEGYSVSREKKERFSLILESASTNQTSMYLCASISHEIGSLYEQYFGPGTRLTVT.